Sequencing of this T cell receptor beta chain was carried out in a study of cytomegalovirus exposure and HLA in healthy donors. Study-wide results and caveats: TCR beta chain V- and J-gene trimming was linked, in a later analysis, to a missense variant in DCLRE1C.

CDR1 is MDHEN, CDR2 SYDVKM, per germline. V was shortened by 6 bases and J by 4 bases, with 18 bases between the two germline ends. CDR3 length equals 15 residues. In this sample, this clone turned up a few times. Antigen specificity is unknown. This PCR relied on a set of 60 Vbeta primers and 13 Jbeta primers. The method was immunoSEQ multiplex PCR; TCRdb's version includes in-frame clones alone and lacks a portion of them. This sample has about 180,000 clones, with around 75% found just once. The TCR was taken from a female donor in good health and CMV-seronegative. The material sequenced was PBMCs. The chain has TRBV28 and TRBJ1-1; D possibly corresponds to TRBD1 (5 bases). The CDR3: CASSKSAGKSTEAFF. Written as DNA, the CDR3 is TGTGCCAGCAGCAAATCGGCAGGGAAGAGCACTGAAGCTTTCTTT.